This entry concerns a single TCR beta chain. These data belong to a study of blood T cell repertoires in COVID-19. Study overall: The samples span acute and convalescent COVID-19 from the United States, Italy and Spain.

Methods used by the authors: Nucleated cell number was recorded as an estimate derived from reference gene primer amplification. Only in-frame clones appear in the TCRdb table, and some are missing; sequencing was by immunoSEQ multiplex PCR. The D gene and trimming were derived from the DNA, and the V and J assignments and clone size from that table. This table has approximately 200,000 clones, around 88% appearing once. Adults between roughly 18 and 89 years of age took part from 24 US areas. Cohort 3 donors counted as recovered after two negative PCRs, clearance, or resolved symptoms. Sequenced: PBMCs or T cells enriched from blood (not recorded which). The receptor was derived from a woman in her 30s who had recovered from COVID-19.

CDR3 in DNA: TGTGCCAGCTATGGGCCCCACCCGGGACAGGGGATTTACAATGAGCAGTTCTTC. Translation: CASYGPHPGQGIYNEQFF. V is TRBV11-2 and J is TRBJ2-1, with 10 bases aligning to TRBD1. This CDR3 region has 18 residues. Trimming took 8 bases from V and 4 from J; bases not matched to a gene: 17. The germline V gene has CDR1 SGHAT and CDR2 FQNNGV.